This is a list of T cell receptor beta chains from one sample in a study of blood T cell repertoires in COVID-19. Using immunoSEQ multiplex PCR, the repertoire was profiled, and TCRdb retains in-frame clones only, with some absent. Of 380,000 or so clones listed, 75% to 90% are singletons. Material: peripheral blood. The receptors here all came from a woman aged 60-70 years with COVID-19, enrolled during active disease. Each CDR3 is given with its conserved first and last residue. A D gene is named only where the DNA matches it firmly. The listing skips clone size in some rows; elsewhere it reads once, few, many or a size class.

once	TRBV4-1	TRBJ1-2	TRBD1	CASSQDPGQGRYGYTF	TGCGCCAGCAGCCAAGATCCGGGACAGGGAAGGTATGGCTACACCTTC
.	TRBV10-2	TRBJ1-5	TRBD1	CASSLDRDGNQSQHF	TGCGCCAGCAGTCTGGACAGGGATGGCAATCAGTCCCAGCATTTT
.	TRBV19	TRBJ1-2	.	CASSFETFYGYTF	TGTGCCAGTAGTTTCGAGACATTCTATGGCTACACCTTC
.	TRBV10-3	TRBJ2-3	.	CAIKGERTLSVPDTQYF	TGTGCCATCAAGGGGGAAAGGACGCTCTCGGTACCGGATACGCAGTATTTT
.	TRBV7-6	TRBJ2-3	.	CASSQTPDTQYF	TGTGCCAGCAGCCAAACACCAGATACGCAGTATTTT
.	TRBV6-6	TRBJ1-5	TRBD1	CASIPRGTDSNQPQHF	TGTGCCAGCATCCCAAGGGGGACAGATAGCAATCAGCCCCAGCATTTT
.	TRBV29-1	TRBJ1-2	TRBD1	CSVADRGSAAGGYTF	TGCAGCGTCGCGGACAGGGGGTCGGCTGCTGGTGGCTACACCTTC
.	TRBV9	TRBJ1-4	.	CASSATSLNEKLFF	TGTGCCAGCAGCGCGACAAGCCTGAATGAAAAACTGTTTTTT
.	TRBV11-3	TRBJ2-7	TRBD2	CASSSGGTDSYEQYF	TGTGCCAGCAGTAGCGGGGGGACCGACTCCTACGAGCAGTACTTC
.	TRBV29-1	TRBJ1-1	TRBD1	CSVPGQGAITEAFF	TGCAGCGTTCCGGGACAGGGCGCTATTACTGAAGCTTTCTTT
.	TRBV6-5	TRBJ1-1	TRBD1	CASSYGQGANTEAFF	TGTGCCAGCAGTTACGGGCAGGGGGCGAACACTGAAGCTTTCTTT
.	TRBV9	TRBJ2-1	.	CASSVGFREELSEQFF	TGTGCCAGCAGCGTAGGGTTCAGGGAAGAATTAAGTGAGCAGTTCTTC
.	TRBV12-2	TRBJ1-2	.	CASRLGGQAYIRAYGYTF	TGTGCAAGTCGCTTAGGGGGGCAGGCTTATATTAGAGCCTATGGCTACACCTTC
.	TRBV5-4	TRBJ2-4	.	CASSLWEGPGDIQYF	TGTGCCAGCAGCTTGTGGGAAGGACCGGGGGACATTCAGTACTTC
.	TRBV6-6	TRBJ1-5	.	CASSYSVGLPNQPQHF	TGTGCCAGCAGTTACTCGGTGGGACTGCCTAATCAGCCCCAGCATTTT
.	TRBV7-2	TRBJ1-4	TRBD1	CASSQDRGNEKLFF	TGTGCCAGCAGTCAGGACAGGGGTAATGAAAAACTGTTTTTT
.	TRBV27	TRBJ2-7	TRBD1	CASSLDRGYYEQYF	TGTGCCAGCAGTTTGGACAGGGGATATTACGAGCAGTACTTC
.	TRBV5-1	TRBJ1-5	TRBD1	CASSPTGTVNNQPQHF	TGCGCCAGCAGCCCAACCGGGACAGTGAACAATCAGCCCCAGCATTTT
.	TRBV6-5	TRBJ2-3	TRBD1	CASSLDRGRDTQYF	TGTGCCAGCAGTTTGGACAGGGGGCGAGATACGCAGTATTTT
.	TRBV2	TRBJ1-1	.	CASSDPTVTEAFF	TGTGCCAGCAGTGACCCGACAGTCACTGAAGCTTTCTTT
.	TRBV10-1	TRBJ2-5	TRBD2	CASSESPGSGAQETQYF	TGCGCCAGCAGTGAGTCCCCTGGTAGCGGGGCTCAAGAGACCCAGTACTTC
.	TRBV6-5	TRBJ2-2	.	CASSPGTGELFF	TGTGCCAGCAGCCCAGGGACCGGGGAGCTGTTTTTT
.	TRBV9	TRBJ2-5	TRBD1	CASSPGQGLETQYF	TGTGCCAGCAGCCCGGGACAGGGGTTGGAGACCCAGTACTTC
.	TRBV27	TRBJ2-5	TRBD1	CASSSPDRAKETQYF	TGTGCCAGCAGTTCGCCGGACAGGGCGAAAGAGACCCAGTACTTC
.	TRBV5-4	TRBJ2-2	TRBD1	CASSPGQGVAGELFF	TGTGCCAGCAGCCCTGGACAGGGGGTCGCCGGGGAGCTGTTTTTT
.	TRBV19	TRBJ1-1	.	CASISQTNTEAFF	TGTGCCAGTATATCACAGACGAACACTGAAGCTTTCTTT
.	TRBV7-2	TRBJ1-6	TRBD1	CASSRQGNDDSPLHF	TGTGCCAGCAGCAGACAGGGAAACGATGATTCACCCCTCCACTTT
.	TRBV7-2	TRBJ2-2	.	CASSSGTHDTGELFF	TGTGCCAGCAGCTCCGGGACACATGACACCGGGGAGCTGTTTTTT
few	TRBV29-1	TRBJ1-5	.	CSVGPTGGQPQHF	TGCAGCGTTGGTCCGACAGGTGGGCAGCCCCAGCATTTT
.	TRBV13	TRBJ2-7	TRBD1	CASSFGTGGAKEQYF	TGTGCCAGCAGCTTTGGGACAGGGGGCGCGAAGGAGCAGTACTTC
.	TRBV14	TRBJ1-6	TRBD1	CASSQGQGFNSPLHF	TGTGCCAGCAGCCAAGGACAGGGTTTTAATTCACCCCTCCACTTT
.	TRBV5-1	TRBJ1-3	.	CASSPRGGSGNTIYF	TGCGCCAGCAGCCCCCGTGGCGGTTCTGGAAACACCATATATTTT
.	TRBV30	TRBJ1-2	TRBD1	CAWSYGQGGGYTF	TGTGCCTGGAGTTACGGACAGGGAGGAGGCTACACCTTC
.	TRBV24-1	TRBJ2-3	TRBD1	CATSDLQRGPYTDTQYF	TGTGCCACCAGTGATTTGCAGAGGGGGCCGTACACAGATACGCAGTATTTT
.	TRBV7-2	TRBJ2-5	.	CASRQETQYF	TGTGCCAGCCGGCAAGAGACCCAGTACTTC
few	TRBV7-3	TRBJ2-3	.	CASSLDYRPDTQYF	TGTGCCAGCAGCTTGGACTACCGGCCAGATACGCAGTATTTT
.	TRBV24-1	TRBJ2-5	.	CATSDLTTFETQYF	TGTGCCACCAGTGACTTGACTACATTTGAGACCCAGTACTTC
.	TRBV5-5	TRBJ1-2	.	CASSSFGGYGYTF	TGTGCCAGCAGCTCCTTCGGAGGGTATGGCTACACCTTC
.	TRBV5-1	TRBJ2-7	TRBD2	CASREASSGGYEQYF	TGCGCCAGCAGGGAAGCGTCTAGCGGGGGCTACGAGCAGTACTTC
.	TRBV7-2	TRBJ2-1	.	CASSLGGGPFEQFF	TGTGCCAGCAGCTTAGGGGGGGGGCCATTTGAGCAGTTCTTC
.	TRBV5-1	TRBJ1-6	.	CASSPGNYNSPLHF	TGCGCCAGCAGCCCCGGGAACTATAATTCACCCCTCCACTTT
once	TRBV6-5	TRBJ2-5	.	CASSNRDIEETQYF	TGTGCCAGCAGCAACCGGGACATTGAAGAGACCCAGTACTTC
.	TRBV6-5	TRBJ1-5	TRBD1	CASRSGGGGQPQHF	TGTGCCAGCAGGTCAGGGGGTGGTGGGCAGCCCCAGCATTTT
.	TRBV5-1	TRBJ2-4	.	CASSSGVTKNIQYF	TGCGCCAGCAGCTCAGGGGTGACCAAAAACATTCAGTACTTC
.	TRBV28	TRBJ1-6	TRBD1	CASRYTGTGRVSPLHF	TGTGCCAGCAGGTATACCGGGACAGGACGGGTTTCACCCCTCCACTTT